Each of the 14 T cell receptor beta chains below was sequenced from the same sample in a study of low-dose radiotherapy and immunotherapy resistance in tumors. Time point described: after trial treatment. Treatment reported: LDRT plus nivolumab, ipilimumab, low-dose cyclophosphamide and aspirin (RACIN trial). First-strand cDNA relied on TRAV- and TRBV-specific primers spanning alpha and beta chains. Amplification of TCRs used a constant-region primer and V-primer adapter for 20 PCR cycles. MiXCR, run by TCRdb on the reads, gives a single entry per CDR3 protein. The data show tens of thousands of distinct CDR3 sequences, with less than 25% seen just once and over 10% held by the top ten. The specimen was PBMCs, collected after low-dose radiotherapy plus immunotherapy. The receptors stem from a female donor with ovarian cancer.

This clonotype was observed many times. This sequence joins TRBV12-3 or TRBV12-4 and TRBJ2-7, with TRBD1 identical over 8 bases. Germline trimming cut 5 bases from V and 7 bases from J; bases unmatched to any gene: 4. The CDR3 extends over 12 amino acids. The CDR3 spells CASSRQGFEQYF. In DNA form, the CDR3 reads TGTGCCAGCAGTCGACAGGGGTTTGAGCAGTACTTC.

This clonotype was seen at least ten times. The chain has TRBV13 and TRBJ2-5, with 11 bases identical to TRBD1. Germline V CDR1 and CDR2: PRHDT, FYEKMQ (reference sequence). The CDR3 extends over 15 amino acids. V was pared by 5 bases and J by 6 bases, with 8 bases of the junction left unmatched. CDR3 residues: CASSPGQGALKTQYF. Written as DNA, the CDR3 is TGTGCCAGCAGCCCAGGACAGGGGGCGTTGAAGACCCAGTACTTC. Complete variable domain (other parts from reference TRBV13 and TRBJ2-5): AAGVIQSPRHLIKEKRETATLKCYPIPRHDTVYWYQQGPGQDPQFLISFYEKMQSDKGSIPDRFSAQQFSDYHSELNMSSLELGDSALYFCASSPGQGALKTQYFGPGTRLLVL.

The CDR3 loop reads CASSLEAGRLNEQFF. The CDR3 bases are TGTGCCAGCAGCTTAGAGGCGGGACGCCTCAATGAGCAGTTCTTC. The chain employs TRBV7-2 and TRBJ2-1; D perhaps matches TRBD2 (6 bases). The V end was cut by 1 base, the J end by 6 bases, with 13 bases between. Germline V gene sequence: CDR1 SGHTA, CDR2 FQGNSA. This CDR3 comprises 15 residues.

This clonotype has ten or more counts. V and J are TRBV7-9 and TRBJ1-1; the D gene is possibly TRBD1 (5 bases). The V end was cut by 5 bases, the J end by 0 bases, with 10 bases between. CDR3 length: 14 residues. The germline V gene has CDR1 SEHNR and CDR2 FQNEAQ (reference sequence). This CDR3 reads CASSPGELNTEAFF. CDR3 coding DNA: TGTGCCAGCAGCCCGGGGGAGTTGAACACTGAAGCTTTCTTT.

Turning to this clonotype: This is likely an artifact of a read error, given a far larger clone one base away. The J gene is TRBJ2-1, the V gene TRBV6-1, with D possibly matching TRBD1 (6 bases). Trimming removed 6 bases from V and 10 bases from J, with 19 bases in between. This CDR3 has 14 residues. Per the germline V gene, CDR1 is MNHNS and CDR2 is SASEGT. CDR3 sequence reads: CASSNQGTSYEQFF. CDR3 bases: TGTGCCAGCAGCAATCAGGGGACCTCCTACGAGCAGTTCTTC.

The chain uses TRBV5-6 and TRBJ2-7; perhaps D is TRBD1 or TRBD2 (6 bases each). The CDR3 extends over 16 amino acids. Per germline, CDR1 SGHDT and CDR2 YYEEEE. The V and J ends lost 5 bases and 4 bases respectively, with 22 bases between them. CDR3 sequence: CASSLPLGGRIYEQYF. CDR3 DNA sequence: TGTGCCAGCAGTTTACCACTAGGGGGGCGGATTTACGAGCAGTACTTC.

The gene calls are TRBV6-8 and TRBJ1-4, with D perhaps matching TRBD1 (6 bases). V was clipped by 1 base and J by 8 bases, with 14 bases between them. Germline V lookup: CDR1 MNHGY, CDR2 SAAAGT. The CDR3 is 15 residues long. CDR3 in DNA: TGTGCCAGCAGTTACTTAGGGGGTCGCGGCGAAAAACTGTTTTTT. Its translation is CASSYLGGRGEKLFF.

The chain employs TRBV2 and TRBJ2-7; a possible D gene is TRBD1 (5 bases). V was shortened by 4 bases and J by 0 bases, with 16 bases between the two germline ends. The CDR3 is made up of 16 amino acids. Germline CDR1 SNHLY, CDR2 FYNNEI. CDR3 nucleotide sequence: TGTGCCAGCAGTGCCCCCCCAGGGTATGTCTCCTACGAGCAGTACTTC. The encoded protein is CASSAPPGYVSYEQYF.

About this clonotype: A much larger clone is a single base away; this may be a read error. The V and J genes are TRBV7-2 and TRBJ2-3; 15 bases line up with TRBD2. The CDR3 loop spans 16 amino acids. Germline CDR1 is SGHTA and CDR2 is FQGNSA. J lost 9 bases, V lost 5 bases, and 9 bases had no gene match. DNA for the CDR3: TGTGCCAGCAGCCTCCCCGGGACTAGCGGGGGGCCGACGCAGTATTTT. This translates into CASSLPGTSGGPTQYF.

This clonotype was observed many times. This rearrangement joins TRBV4-1 to TRBJ2-2; TRBD2 aligns across 7 bases. Per germline, CDR1 MGHRA and CDR2 YSYEKL. The CDR3 has 16 amino acids. The ends lost 0 bases at V and 3 bases at J; junction bases unmatched: 4. The CDR3 nucleotides are TGCGCCAGCAGCCAAGACCCGGGGGGACACACCGGGGAGCTGTTTTTT. Protein: CASSQDPGGHTGELFF.

This clonotype was counted ten times or more. The V and J genes are TRBV7-8 and TRBJ2-1; weak D call: TRBD2 (5 bases). The germline V and J ends were trimmed by 1 base and 0 bases, with 13 bases remaining between them. The germline CDR1 and CDR2 sequences are SGHVS and FQNEAQ. CDR3 length: 17 amino acids. For the CDR3, the DNA is TGTGCCAGCAGCTTAGGGTTGCGGGCGAGCTCCTACAATGAGCAGTTCTTC. It translates to CASSLGLRASSYNEQFF.

This clonotype was seen only a few times. CDR3 residues: CASRCSGGACNEQFF. For the CDR3, the DNA is TGTGCCAGCAGATGCAGCGGGGGGGCCTGTAATGAGCAGTTCTTC. The V call is TRBV25-1, the J call TRBJ2-1, with 10 bases identical to TRBD2. V was clipped by 6 bases and J by 7 bases; unmatched bases: 9. Per the germline V gene, CDR1 is MGHDK and CDR2 is SYGVNS. The CDR3 is 15 amino acids.

This clonotype was recorded many times. The chain has TRBV20-1 and TRBJ1-6; D not resolved. CDR3 length: 14 residues. The V end was cut by 3 bases, the J end by 1 base, with 7 bases between. CDR1 and CDR2 (germline): DFQATT, SNEGSKA (reference sequence). In DNA, the CDR3 is TGCAGTGCTAGCAAGAGGTCCTATAATTCACCCCTCCACTTT. This codes for CSASKRSYNSPLHF.

This clonotype was recorded many times. The chain combines TRBV25-1 with TRBJ1-4; 7 bases are a match to TRBD1. The junction had 4 bases not matched to a gene; V was cut back by 5 bases and J by 4 bases. The CDR3 is made up of 14 amino acids. Germline V lookup: CDR1 MGHDK, CDR2 SYGVNS. The CDR3 protein is CASSNRGNNEKLFF. The CDR3 coding sequence is TGTGCCAGCAGTAACAGGGGAAATAATGAAAAACTGTTTTTT.